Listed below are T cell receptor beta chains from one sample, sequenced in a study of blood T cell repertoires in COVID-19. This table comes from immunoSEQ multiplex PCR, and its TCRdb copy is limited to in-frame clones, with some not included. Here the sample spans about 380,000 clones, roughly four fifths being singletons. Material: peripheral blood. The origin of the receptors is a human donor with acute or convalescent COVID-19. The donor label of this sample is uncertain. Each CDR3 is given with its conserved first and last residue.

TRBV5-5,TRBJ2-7,CASSLGGREQYF
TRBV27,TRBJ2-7,CASSRIGQGSEQYF
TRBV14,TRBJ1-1,CASSQDQGLTEAFF
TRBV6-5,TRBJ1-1,CASSRRQGPNTEAFF
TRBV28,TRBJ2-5,CASSLSLQETQYF
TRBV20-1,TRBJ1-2,CSANRQHGYTF
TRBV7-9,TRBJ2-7,CASSLFGSSSYEQYF
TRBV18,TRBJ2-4,CASSQISGLAKNIQYF
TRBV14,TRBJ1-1,CASQGQGYTEAFF
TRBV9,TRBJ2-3,CASSVGSSGRAPDTQYF
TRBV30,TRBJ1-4,CAWTGHPGEKLFF
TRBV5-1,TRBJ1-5,CASSLSSSDQPQHF
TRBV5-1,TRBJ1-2,CASKARGTGAPEHF
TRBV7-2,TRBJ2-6,CASGLRGAGANVLTF
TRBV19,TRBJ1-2,CASSKTGDYGYTF
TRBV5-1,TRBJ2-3,CASKLAELTDTQYF